What follows are 16 T cell receptor beta chains derived from one specimen sequenced in a study of blood T cell repertoires in COVID-19. Sequencing was performed with immunoSEQ multiplex PCR; in TCRdb, only in-frame clones are kept and a portion is missing. The sample shows under 300,000 clones, about nine tenths of them seen only once. Sequencing was done on a sample of peripheral blood. The receptor source for this set is a man aged 25 to 45 who had recovered from COVID-19.

The chain couples TRBV12-2 to TRBJ2-2; TRBD2 reflects the table's D call only, with no check against the DNA. TRBV12-2 corresponds to a pseudogene. This CDR3 is 17 amino acids long. This chain's CDR3 is CASRLGRLGRGTGELFF. The CDR3 nucleotides are TGTGCAAGTCGCTTAGGGCGCTTGGGGAGGGGAACCGGGGAGCTGTTTTTT.

The CDR3 loop reads CSVAGNTIYF. In DNA, the CDR3 is TGCAGCGTTGCGGGAAACACCATATATTTT. The chain employs TRBV29-1 and TRBJ1-3; the D is unclear. The V and J ends lost 4 bases and 4 bases respectively, with 2 bases between them. The CDR3 length is 10 residues. Germline V gives CDR1 SQVTM, CDR2 ANQGSEA.

The count of this clone is one. The chain couples TRBV6-5 to TRBJ2-3; D perhaps matches TRBD1 (5 bases). Germline lookup yields CDR1 MNHEY and CDR2 SVGAGI. CDR3 length equals 14 residues. The V end lost 10 bases, the J end lost 4 bases, and 18 bases lay between the germline ends. This CDR3 reads CAILRVGVADTQYF. Here the CDR3 DNA reads TGTGCCATCCTCAGGGTTGGTGTAGCAGATACGCAGTATTTT.

J is TRBJ2-6 and V is TRBV19, with 7 bases aligning to TRBD1. After removal of 4 bases from V and 0 bases from J, the junction contained 9 bases not matched to a gene. Germline CDR1 reads LNHDA; CDR2 reads SQIVND (reference sequence). There are 18 residues in the CDR3. For the CDR3, the DNA is TGTGCCAGTAGTACCTCCGGACGGGACAGCTCTGGGGCCAACGTCCTGACTTTC. The encoded protein is CASSTSGRDSSGANVLTF.

This clone was seen once. This chain uses TRBV10-3 with TRBJ2-5; no clear D. This CDR3 region has 13 residues. Per the germline V gene, CDR1 is ENHRY and CDR2 is SYGVKD. The germline V and J ends were trimmed by 2 bases and 2 bases, with 6 bases remaining between them. Written as DNA, the CDR3 is TGTGCCATCAGTGAGACATCGCAAGAGACCCAGTACTTC. Translating it yields CAISETSQETQYF.

The chain has TRBV19 and TRBJ2-1, with 10 bases identical to TRBD2. V shed 5 bases and J 5 bases; nucleotides not matched to a gene: 12. This CDR3 region has 17 residues. Germline CDR1 is LNHDA and CDR2 is SQIVND (reference sequence). For the CDR3, the DNA is TGTGCCAGTAGTCCCCTCCAAATAGCGGGGGGTCACAATGAGCAGTTCTTC. Translated: CASSPLQIAGGHNEQFF.

The chain has TRBV24-1 and TRBJ2-3; 9 bases align to TRBD1. The V gene's germline CDR1 is KGHDR and CDR2 SFDVKD. The CDR3 consists of 14 residues. V trimming: 6 bases; J trimming: 1 base; junction bases outside the gene matches: 1. The CDR3 DNA follows: TGTGCCACCAGTCGGGACAGGGGCACAGATACGCAGTATTTT. This translates into CATSRDRGTDTQYF.

V is TRBV5-1 and J is TRBJ2-1, with 11 bases fitting TRBD2. The CDR3 consists of 16 residues. Germline V gene lookup returns CDR1 SGHRS and CDR2 YFSETQ. Losses at the gene ends were 0 bases for V and 6 bases for J; bases not matched to a gene: 5. Written as DNA, the CDR3 is TGCGCCAGCAGCTTGGATCGGACTAGCGGGTCCAATGAGCAGTTCTTC. Encoded protein: CASSLDRTSGSNEQFF.

The chain is built from TRBV5-1 and TRBJ1-2, with a weak D call TRBD1 (5 bases). Between the trimmed V and J ends, which lost 4 bases and 4 bases, there was a span of 11 bases. CDR3 length: 13 amino acids. Germline V gene data show CDR1 as SGHRS and CDR2 as YFSETQ. The CDR3 is CASSRDLSYGYTF. Written as DNA, the CDR3 is TGCGCCAGCAGCCGGGACTTATCCTATGGCTACACCTTC. Full variable domain (outside the CDR3, taken from reference TRBV5-1 and TRBJ1-2): KAGVTQTPRYLIKTRGQQVTLSCSPISGHRSVSWYQQTPGQGLQFLFEYFSETQRNKGNFPGRFSGRQFSNSRSEMNVSTLELGDSALYLCASSRDLSYGYTFGSGTRLTVV.

The rearrangement uses TRBV30 and TRBJ1-5; TRBD1 agrees at 7 bases. This CDR3 contains 12 residues. The trim removed 3 bases at V and 15 bases at J, leaving 11 bases unmatched. Looked up from germline, CDR1 is GTSNPN and CDR2 is SVGIG (reference sequence). The CDR3 DNA is TGTGCCTGGAGCCCCGCCCCGGGACAGAGGCATTTT. This translates into CAWSPAPGQRHF.

V and J are TRBV24-1 and TRBJ1-4; the D gene is possibly TRBD1 (5 bases). CDR1 is KGHDR, CDR2 SFDVKD, per germline. The CDR3 covers 15 residues. The V end was cut by 5 bases, the J end by 6 bases, with 15 bases between. The CDR3 region is CATSAGTGGDEKLFF. The CDR3 region has the DNA TGTGCCACCAGTGCCGGGACGGGGGGTGATGAAAAACTGTTTTTT.

The J gene is TRBJ2-7, the V gene TRBV5-1, with D possibly TRBD1 on 5 matching bases. Germline loops: CDR1 SGHRS, CDR2 YFSETQ. The CDR3 contains 18 residues. With 0 bases removed from V and 3 bases from J, the gap between germline ends came to 22 bases. The CDR3 protein is CASSLGLVDRNSIYEQYF. Written as DNA, the CDR3 is TGCGCCAGCAGCTTGGGCCTTGTCGACAGAAATAGTATCTACGAGCAGTACTTC.

The chain employs TRBV10-1 and TRBJ2-2; perhaps TRBD2 as D (7 bases). V dropped 5 bases and J dropped 2 bases, with 15 bases sitting between them. Germline assignment: CDR1 WNHNN and CDR2 SYGVQD (reference sequence). There are 16 residues in the CDR3. CDR3 DNA: TGCGCCAGCAGTTCGGGGGAGGGGGTTAACACCGGGGAGCTGTTTTTT. Protein: CASSSGEGVNTGELFF.

The chain couples TRBV11-2 to TRBJ1-3; TRBD1 agrees at 12 bases. This CDR3 spans 17 amino acids. The germline V gene has CDR1 SGHAT and CDR2 FQNNGV. J was trimmed by 6 bases and V by 7 bases; bases with no gene match: 13. The CDR3, as DNA: TGTGCCAGCATCCTTACGCCGGGACAGGGGGCAGAAAACACCATATATTTT. Translated, it gives CASILTPGQGAENTIYF.

This sequence joins TRBV6-5 and TRBJ2-3; weak D call: TRBD2 (5 bases). Trimming removed 4 bases at V and 4 bases at J, with 12 bases between. The CDR3 extends over 14 amino acids. Germline V gene lookup returns CDR1 MNHEY and CDR2 SVGAGI. DNA for the CDR3: TGTGCCAGCAGTTCGGGAACCTGGGCAGATACGCAGTATTTT. The encoded protein is CASSSGTWADTQYF.

V is TRBV5-8 and J is TRBJ1-1; D uncertain. Trimming cost V 0 bases and J 1 base, with 13 bases left between them. CDR1 is SGHTS and CDR2 is YDEGEE in the germline V gene. There are 16 residues in the CDR3. The CDR3 region is CASSLGWAGKNTEAFF. CDR3 DNA sequence: TGTGCCAGCAGCTTGGGCTGGGCGGGGAAGAACACTGAAGCTTTCTTT.